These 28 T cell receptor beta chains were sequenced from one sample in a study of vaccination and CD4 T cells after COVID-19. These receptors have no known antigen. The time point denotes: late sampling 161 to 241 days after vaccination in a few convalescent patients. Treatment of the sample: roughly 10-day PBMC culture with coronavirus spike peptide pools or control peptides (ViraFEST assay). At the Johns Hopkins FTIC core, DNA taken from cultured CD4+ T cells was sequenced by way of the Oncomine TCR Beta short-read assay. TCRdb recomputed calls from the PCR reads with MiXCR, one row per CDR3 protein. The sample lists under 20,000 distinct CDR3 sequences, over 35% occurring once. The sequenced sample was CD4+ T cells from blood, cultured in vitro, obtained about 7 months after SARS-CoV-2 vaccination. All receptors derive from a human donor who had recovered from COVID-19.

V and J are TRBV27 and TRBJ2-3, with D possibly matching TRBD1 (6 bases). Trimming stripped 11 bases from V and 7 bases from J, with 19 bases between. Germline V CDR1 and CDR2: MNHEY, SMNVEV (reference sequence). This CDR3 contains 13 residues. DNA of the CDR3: TGTGCCTCAGGGACACGGCTCGGGAATACGCAGTATTTT. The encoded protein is CASGTRLGNTQYF.

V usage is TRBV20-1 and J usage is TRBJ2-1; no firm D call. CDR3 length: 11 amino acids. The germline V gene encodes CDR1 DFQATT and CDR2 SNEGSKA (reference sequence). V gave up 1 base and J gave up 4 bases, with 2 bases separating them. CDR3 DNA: TGCAGTGCTAGAGCTTACAATGAGCAGTTCTTC. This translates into CSARAYNEQFF.

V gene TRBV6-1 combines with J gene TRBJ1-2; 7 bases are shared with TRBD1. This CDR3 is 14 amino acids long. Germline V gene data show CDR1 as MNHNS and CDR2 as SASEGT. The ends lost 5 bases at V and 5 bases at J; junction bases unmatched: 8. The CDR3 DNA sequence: TGTGCCAGCAGTCCGGGACAGACCCTTTATGGCTACACCTTC. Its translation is CASSPGQTLYGYTF.

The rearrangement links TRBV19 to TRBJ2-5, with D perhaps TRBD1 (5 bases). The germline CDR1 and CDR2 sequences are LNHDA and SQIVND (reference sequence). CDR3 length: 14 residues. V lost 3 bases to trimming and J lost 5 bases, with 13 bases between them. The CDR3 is CASSILSGMETQYF. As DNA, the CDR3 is TGTGCCAGTAGTATTTTGTCAGGGATGGAGACCCAGTACTTC.

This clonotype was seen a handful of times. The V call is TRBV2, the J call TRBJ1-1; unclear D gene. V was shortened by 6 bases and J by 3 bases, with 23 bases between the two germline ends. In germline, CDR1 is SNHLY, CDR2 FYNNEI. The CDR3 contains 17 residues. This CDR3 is CASRRDRSVDLDTEAFF. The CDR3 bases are TGTGCCAGCAGAAGAGATCGGTCCGTGGACCTTGACACTGAAGCTTTCTTT.

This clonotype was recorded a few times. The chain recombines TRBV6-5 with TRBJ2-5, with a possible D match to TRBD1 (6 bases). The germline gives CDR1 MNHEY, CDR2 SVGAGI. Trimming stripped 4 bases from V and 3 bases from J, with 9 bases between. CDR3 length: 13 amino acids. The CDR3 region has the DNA TGTGCCAGCAGTTCAAAGGGGGAAGAGACCCAGTACTTC. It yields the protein CASSSKGEETQYF.

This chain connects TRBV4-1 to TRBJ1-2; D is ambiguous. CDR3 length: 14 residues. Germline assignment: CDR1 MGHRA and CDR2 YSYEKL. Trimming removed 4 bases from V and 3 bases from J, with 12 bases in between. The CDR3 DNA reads TGCGCCAGCAGCCGCCTTGGGTTCGACTATGGCTACACCTTC. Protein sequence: CASSRLGFDYGYTF.

In DNA, the CDR3 is TGTGCCAGCAGCTACGACAGCCGCTACGAGCAGTACTTC. Translated: CASSYDSRYEQYF. This chain joins TRBV7-8 and TRBJ2-7, with D perhaps TRBD1 (5 bases). CDR1 is SGHVS, CDR2 FQNEAQ, per germline. V lost 4 bases and J lost 3, with 10 bases in between. CDR3 length: 13 amino acids.

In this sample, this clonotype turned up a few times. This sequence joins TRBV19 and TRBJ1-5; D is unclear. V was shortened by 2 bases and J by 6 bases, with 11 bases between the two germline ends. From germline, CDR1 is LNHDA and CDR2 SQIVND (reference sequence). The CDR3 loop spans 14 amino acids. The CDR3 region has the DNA TGTGCCAGTAGTATAACACAAATCGGTCAGCCCCAGCATTTT. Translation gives CASSITQIGQPQHF.

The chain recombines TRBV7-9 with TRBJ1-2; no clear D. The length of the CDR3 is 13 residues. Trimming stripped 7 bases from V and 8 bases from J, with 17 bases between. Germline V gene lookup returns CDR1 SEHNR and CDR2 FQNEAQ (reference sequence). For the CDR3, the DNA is TGTGCCAGCAACTACTACGGAAGAGGGGGCTACACCTTC. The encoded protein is CASNYYGRGGYTF.

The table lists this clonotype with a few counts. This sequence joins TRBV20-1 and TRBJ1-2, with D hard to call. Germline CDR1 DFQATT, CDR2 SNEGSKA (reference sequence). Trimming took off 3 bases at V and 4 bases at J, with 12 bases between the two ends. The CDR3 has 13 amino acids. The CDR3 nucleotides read TGCAGTGCTAGTAAGGACCCAAGCTATGGCTACACCTTC. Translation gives CSASKDPSYGYTF.

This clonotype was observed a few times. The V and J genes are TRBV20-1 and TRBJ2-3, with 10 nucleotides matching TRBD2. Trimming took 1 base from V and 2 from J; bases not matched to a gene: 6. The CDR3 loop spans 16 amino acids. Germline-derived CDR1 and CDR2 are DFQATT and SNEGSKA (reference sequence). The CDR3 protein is CSARGPGLAPTDTQYF. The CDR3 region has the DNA TGCAGTGCTAGAGGTCCGGGACTAGCGCCCACAGATACGCAGTATTTT.

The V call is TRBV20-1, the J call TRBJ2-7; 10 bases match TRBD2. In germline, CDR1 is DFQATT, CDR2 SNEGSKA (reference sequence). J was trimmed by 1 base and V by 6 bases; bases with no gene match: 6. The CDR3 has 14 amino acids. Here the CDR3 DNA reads TGCAGTGCGTTGCTAGCGGGAGTATCCTACGAGCAGTACTTC. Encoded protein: CSALLAGVSYEQYF.

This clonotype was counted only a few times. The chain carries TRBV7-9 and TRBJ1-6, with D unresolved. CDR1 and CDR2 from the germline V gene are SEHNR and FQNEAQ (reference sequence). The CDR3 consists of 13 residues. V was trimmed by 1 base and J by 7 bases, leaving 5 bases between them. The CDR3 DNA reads TGTGCCAGCAGCTTAGGTCTGAATTCACCCCTCCACTTT. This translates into CASSLGLNSPLHF.

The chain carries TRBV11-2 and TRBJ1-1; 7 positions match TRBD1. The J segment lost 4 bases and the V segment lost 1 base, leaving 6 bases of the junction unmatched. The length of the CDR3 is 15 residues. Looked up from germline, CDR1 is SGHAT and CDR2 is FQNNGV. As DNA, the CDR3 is TGTGCCAGCAGCTTAGTACAGGGGATGGGCACTGAAGCTTTCTTT. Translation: CASSLVQGMGTEAFF.

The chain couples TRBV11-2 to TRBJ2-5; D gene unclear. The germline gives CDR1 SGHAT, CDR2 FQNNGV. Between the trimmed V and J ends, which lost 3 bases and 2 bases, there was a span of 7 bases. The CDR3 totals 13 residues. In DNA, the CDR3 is TGTGCCAGCAGCTTTAGCCCTCAAGAGACCCAGTACTTC. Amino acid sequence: CASSFSPQETQYF.

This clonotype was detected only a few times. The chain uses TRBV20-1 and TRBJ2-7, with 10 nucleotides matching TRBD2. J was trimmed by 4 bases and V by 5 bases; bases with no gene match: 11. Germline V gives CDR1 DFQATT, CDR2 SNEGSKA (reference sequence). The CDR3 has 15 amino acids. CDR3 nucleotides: TGCAGTGCTCAGAATCCTAGCGGGAGTAGGTACGAGCAGTACTTC. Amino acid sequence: CSAQNPSGSRYEQYF.

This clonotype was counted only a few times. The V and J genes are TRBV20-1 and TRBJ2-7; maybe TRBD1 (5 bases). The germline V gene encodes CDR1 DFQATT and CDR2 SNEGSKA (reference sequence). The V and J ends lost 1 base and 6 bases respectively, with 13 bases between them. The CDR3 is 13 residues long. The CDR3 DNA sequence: TGCAGTGCTAGAGGCGACAGCTTCGGCGAGCAGTACTTC. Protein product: CSARGDSFGEQYF.

The CDR3 spells CASSYDVGVGNQPQHF. CDR3 nucleotides: TGTGCCAGCAGTTACGATGTGGGGGTTGGCAATCAGCCCCAGCATTTT. This chain connects TRBV6-5 to TRBJ1-5, with D perhaps TRBD1 (5 bases). Germline V lookup: CDR1 MNHEY, CDR2 SVGAGI. CDR3 length: 16 residues. The ends were cut back, 2 bases at V and 2 bases at J, with 13 bases in the middle.

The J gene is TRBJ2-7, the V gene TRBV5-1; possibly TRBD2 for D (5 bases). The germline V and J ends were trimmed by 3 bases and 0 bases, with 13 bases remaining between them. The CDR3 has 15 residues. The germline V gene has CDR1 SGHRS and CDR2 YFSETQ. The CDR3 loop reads CASSSHRGDSYEQYF. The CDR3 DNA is TGCGCCAGCAGCTCACACCGGGGTGACTCCTACGAGCAGTACTTC.

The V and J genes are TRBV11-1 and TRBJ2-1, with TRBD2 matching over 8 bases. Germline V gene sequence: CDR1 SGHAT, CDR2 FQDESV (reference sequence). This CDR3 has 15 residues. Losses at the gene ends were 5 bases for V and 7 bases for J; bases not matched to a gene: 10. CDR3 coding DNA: TGTGCCAGCAGCGGCCAGCGGGAGAAGAGTAATGAGCAGTTCTTC. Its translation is CASSGQREKSNEQFF.

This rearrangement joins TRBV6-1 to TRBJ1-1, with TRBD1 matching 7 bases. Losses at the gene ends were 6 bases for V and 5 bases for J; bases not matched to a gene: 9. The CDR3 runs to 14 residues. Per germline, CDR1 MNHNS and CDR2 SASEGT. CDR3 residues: CASRLTGLHTEAFF. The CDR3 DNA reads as TGTGCCAGCAGGCTGACAGGGTTGCATACTGAAGCTTTCTTT.

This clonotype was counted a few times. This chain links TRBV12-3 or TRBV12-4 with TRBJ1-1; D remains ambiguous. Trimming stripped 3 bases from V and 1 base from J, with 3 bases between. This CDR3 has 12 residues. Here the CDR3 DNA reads TGTGCCAGCAGTTTTAGGAACACTGAAGCTTTCTTT. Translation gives CASSFRNTEAFF.

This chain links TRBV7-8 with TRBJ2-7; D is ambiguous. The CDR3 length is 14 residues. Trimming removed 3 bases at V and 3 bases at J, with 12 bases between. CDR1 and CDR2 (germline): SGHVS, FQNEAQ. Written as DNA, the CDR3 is TGTGCCAGCAGCTTGTCAGCAGGCTACTACGAGCAGTACTTC. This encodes CASSLSAGYYEQYF.

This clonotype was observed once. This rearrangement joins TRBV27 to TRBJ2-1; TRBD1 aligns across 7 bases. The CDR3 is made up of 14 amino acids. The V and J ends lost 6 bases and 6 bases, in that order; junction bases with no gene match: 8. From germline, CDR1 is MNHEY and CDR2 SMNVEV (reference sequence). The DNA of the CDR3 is TGTGCCAGCAGGATCGGACAGGAGCGCAATGAGCAGTTCTTC. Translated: CASRIGQERNEQFF.

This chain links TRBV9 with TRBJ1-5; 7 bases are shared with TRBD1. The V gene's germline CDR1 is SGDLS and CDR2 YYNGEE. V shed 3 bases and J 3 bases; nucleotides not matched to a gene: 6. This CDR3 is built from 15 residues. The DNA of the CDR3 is TGTGCCAGCAGCGCGGCGGACAGGCCCAATCAGCCCCAGCATTTT. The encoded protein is CASSAADRPNQPQHF.

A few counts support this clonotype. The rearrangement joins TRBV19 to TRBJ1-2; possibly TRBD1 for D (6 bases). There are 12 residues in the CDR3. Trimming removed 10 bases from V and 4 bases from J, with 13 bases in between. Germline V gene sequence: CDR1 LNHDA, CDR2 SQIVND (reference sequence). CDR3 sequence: CATQGQPYGYTF. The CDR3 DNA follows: TGTGCCACCCAAGGACAGCCCTATGGCTACACCTTC.

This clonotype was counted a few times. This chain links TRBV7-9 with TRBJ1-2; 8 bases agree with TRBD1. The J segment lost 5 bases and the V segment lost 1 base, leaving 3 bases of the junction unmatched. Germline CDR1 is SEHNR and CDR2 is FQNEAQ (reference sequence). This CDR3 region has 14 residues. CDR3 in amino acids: CASSLGGQAYGYTF. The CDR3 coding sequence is TGTGCCAGCAGCTTAGGGGGACAGGCTTATGGCTACACCTTC.